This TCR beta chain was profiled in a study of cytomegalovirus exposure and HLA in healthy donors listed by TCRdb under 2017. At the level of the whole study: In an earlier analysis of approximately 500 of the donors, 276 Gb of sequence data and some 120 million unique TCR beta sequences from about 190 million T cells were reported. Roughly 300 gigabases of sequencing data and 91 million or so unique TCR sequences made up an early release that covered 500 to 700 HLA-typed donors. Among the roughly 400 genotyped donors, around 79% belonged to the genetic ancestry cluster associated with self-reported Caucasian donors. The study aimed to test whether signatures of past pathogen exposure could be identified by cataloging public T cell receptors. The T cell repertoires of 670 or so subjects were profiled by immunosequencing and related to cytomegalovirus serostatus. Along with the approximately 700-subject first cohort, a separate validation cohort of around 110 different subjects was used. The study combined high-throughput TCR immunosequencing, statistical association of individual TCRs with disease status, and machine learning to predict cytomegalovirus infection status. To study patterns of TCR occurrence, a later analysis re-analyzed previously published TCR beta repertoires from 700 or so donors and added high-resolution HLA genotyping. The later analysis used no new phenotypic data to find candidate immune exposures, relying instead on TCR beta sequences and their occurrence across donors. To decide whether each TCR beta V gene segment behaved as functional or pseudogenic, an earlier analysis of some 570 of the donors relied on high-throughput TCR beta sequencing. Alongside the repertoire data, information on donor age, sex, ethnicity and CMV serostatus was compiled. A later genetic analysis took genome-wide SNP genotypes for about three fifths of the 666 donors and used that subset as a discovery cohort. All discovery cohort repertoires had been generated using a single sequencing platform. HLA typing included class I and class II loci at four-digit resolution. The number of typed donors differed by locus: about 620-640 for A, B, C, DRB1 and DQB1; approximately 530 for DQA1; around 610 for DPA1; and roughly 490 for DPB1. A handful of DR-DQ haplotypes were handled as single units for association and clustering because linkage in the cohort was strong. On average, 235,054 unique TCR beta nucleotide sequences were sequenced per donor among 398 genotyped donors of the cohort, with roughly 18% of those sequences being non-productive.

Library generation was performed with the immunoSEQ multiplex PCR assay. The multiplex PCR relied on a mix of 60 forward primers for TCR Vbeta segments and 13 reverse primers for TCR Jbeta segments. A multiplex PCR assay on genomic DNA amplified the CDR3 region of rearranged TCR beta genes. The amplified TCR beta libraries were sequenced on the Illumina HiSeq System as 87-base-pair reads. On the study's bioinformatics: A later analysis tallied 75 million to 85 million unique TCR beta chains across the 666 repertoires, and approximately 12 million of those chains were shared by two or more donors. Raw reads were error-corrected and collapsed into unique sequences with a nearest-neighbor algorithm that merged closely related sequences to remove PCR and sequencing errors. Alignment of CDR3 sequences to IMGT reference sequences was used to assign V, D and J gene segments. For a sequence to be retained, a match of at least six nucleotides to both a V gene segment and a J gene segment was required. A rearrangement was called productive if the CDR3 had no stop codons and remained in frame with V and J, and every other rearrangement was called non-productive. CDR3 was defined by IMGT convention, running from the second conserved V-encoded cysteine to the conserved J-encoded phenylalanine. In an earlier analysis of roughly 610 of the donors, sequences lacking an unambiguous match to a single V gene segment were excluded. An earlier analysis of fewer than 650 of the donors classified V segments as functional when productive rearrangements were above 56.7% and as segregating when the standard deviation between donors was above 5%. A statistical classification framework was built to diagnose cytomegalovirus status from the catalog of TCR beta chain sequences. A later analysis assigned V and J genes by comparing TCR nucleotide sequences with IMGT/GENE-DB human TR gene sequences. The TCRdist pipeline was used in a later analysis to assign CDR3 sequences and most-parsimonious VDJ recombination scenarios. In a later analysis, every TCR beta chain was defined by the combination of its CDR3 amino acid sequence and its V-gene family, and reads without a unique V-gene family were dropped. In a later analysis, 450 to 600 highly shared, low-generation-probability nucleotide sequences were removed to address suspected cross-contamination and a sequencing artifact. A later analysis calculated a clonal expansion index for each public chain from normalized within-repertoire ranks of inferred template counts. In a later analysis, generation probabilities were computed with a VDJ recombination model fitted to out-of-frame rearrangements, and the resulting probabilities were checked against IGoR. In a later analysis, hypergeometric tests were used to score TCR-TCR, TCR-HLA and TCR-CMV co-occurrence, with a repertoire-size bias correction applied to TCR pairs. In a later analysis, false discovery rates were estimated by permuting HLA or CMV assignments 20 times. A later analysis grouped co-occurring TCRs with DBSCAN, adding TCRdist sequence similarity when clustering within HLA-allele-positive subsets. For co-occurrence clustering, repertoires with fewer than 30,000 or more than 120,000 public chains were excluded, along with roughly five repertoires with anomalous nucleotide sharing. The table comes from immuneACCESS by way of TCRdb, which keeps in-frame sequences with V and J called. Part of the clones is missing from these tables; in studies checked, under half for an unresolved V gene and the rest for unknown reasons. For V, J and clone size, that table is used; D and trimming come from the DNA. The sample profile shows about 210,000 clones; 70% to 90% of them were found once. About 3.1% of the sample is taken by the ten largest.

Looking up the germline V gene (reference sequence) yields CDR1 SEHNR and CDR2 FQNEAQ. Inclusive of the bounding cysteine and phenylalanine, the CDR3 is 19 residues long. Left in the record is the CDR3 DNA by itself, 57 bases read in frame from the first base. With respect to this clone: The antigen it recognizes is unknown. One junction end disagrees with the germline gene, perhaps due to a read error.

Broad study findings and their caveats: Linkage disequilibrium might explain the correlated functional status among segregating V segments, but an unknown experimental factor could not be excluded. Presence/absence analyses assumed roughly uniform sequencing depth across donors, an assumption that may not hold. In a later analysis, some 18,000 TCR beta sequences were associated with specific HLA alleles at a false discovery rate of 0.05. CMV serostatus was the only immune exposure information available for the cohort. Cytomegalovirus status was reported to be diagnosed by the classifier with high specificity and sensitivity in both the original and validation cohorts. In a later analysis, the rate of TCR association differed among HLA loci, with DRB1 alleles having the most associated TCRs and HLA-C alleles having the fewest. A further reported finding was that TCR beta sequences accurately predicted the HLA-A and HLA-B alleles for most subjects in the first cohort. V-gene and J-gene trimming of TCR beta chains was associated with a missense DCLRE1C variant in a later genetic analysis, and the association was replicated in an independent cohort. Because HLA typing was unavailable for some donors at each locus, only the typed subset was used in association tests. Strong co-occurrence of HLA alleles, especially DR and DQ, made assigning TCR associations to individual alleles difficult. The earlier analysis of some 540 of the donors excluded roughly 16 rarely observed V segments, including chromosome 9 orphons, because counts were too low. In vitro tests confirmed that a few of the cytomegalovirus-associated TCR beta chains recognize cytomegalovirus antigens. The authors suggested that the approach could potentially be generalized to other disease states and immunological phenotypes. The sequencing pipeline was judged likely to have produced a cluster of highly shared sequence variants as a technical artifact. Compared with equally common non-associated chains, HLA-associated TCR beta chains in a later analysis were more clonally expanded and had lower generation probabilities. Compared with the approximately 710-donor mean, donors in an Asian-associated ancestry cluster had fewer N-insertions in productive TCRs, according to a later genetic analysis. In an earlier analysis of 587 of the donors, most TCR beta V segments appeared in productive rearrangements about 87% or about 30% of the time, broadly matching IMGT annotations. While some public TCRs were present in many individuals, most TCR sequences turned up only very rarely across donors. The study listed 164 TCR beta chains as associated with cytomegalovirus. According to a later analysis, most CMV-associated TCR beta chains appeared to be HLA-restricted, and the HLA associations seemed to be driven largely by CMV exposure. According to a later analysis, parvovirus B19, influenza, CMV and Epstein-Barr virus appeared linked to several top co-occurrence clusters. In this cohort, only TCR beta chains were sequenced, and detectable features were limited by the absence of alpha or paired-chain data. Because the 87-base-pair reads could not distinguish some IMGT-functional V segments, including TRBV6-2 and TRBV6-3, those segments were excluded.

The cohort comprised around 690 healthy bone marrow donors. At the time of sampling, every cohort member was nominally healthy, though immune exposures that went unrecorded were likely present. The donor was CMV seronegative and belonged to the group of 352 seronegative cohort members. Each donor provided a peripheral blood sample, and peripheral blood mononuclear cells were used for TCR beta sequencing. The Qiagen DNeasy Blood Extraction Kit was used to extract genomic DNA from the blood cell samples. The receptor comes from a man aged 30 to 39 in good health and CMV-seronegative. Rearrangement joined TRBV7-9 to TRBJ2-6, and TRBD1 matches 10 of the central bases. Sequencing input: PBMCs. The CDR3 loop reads CASSKGGQGGLSGASVLTF. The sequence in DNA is TGTGCCAGCAGCAAAGGTGGACAGGGGGGACTTTCCGGGGCCAGCGTCCTGACTTTC.